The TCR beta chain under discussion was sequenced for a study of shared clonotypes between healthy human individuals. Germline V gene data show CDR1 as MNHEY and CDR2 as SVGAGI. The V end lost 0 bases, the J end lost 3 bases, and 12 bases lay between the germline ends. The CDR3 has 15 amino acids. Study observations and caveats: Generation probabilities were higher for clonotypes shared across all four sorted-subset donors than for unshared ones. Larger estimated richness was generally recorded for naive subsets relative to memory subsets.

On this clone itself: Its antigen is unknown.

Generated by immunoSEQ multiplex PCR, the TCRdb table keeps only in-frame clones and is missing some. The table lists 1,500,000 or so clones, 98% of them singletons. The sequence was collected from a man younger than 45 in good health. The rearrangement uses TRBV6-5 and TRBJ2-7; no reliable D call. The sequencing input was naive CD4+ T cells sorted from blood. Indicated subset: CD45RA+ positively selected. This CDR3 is CASSYSSRRNYEQYF. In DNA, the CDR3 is TGTGCCAGCAGTTACTCGAGTCGGAGAAACTACGAGCAGTACTTC.